One and the same sample provided the 26 T cell receptor beta chains below, sequenced in a study of T cells in Graves' hyperthyroidism and ophthalmopathy. There were TCR beta CDR3 regions amplified from RNA transcripts. First-round RT-PCR with HTBI primers amplified the TCR CDR3 region. TCRdb used MiXCR to reprocess the multiplex PCR reads, holding one entry per CDR3 protein. The table shows approximately 740,000 distinct CDR3 sequences, with 14% occurring only once. Sequencing input: blood. Every receptor here comes from a woman aged 18-30 years with Graves' hyperthyroidism.

V usage is TRBV30 and J usage is TRBJ2-5; 8 bases agree with TRBD1. The CDR3 loop spans 14 amino acids. Looked up from germline, CDR1 is GTSNPN and CDR2 is SVGIG (reference sequence). V lost 3 bases to trimming and J lost 4 bases; unmatched junction nucleotides: 7. CDR3 in DNA: TGTGCCTGGAGCGAACCAGGGGGCCGAGAGACCCAGTACTTC. Protein product: CAWSEPGGRETQYF.

The rearrangement uses TRBV6-1 and TRBJ2-5; D remains unclear. CDR3 length: 12 amino acids. Germline V gene lookup returns CDR1 MNHNS and CDR2 SASEGT. Trimming removed 6 bases from V and 4 bases from J, with 9 bases in between. CDR3 nucleotides: TGTGCCAGCAGATTGCCCCTAGAGACCCAGTACTTC. Its protein is CASRLPLETQYF.

This clonotype occurred many times. This chain joins TRBV7-9 and TRBJ1-4; 8 positions match TRBD1. The CDR3 loop spans 15 amino acids. Germline V CDR1 and CDR2: SEHNR, FQNEAQ (reference sequence). J was trimmed by 7 bases and V by 4 bases; bases with no gene match: 8. The CDR3 loop reads CASSSPRQGSEKLFF. The CDR3 DNA reads TGTGCCAGCAGCTCGCCCAGACAGGGGTCTGAAAAACTGTTTTTT.

This clonotype turned up a few times. CDR3 sequence: CASTRSRERANYGYTF. CDR3 coding DNA: TGCGCCAGCACCAGGTCTAGGGAAAGGGCTAACTATGGCTACACCTTC. This rearrangement joins TRBV4-1 to TRBJ1-2, with D hard to call. CDR3 length: 16 amino acids. Germline CDR1 reads MGHRA; CDR2 reads YSYEKL. V was trimmed by 7 bases and J by 0 bases, leaving 18 bases between them.

This clonotype was counted a single time. V usage is TRBV4-1 and J usage is TRBJ2-1; 9 bases are a match to TRBD1. The CDR3 sequence is 16 residues long. The V gene's germline CDR1 is MGHRA and CDR2 YSYEKL. Germline trimming cut 3 bases from V and 7 bases from J; bases unmatched to any gene: 10. CDR3 nucleotide sequence: TGCGCCAGCAGCCATCCCGGGACAGGGACGGGGAATGAGCAGTTCTTC. Its translation: CASSHPGTGTGNEQFF.

This clonotype was seen more than once but under ten times. This chain uses TRBV10-1 with TRBJ2-1, with 9 nucleotides matching TRBD1. V shed 3 bases and J 15 bases; nucleotides not matched to a gene: 6. The CDR3 contains 12 residues. CDR1 and CDR2 from the germline V gene are WNHNN and SYGVQD (reference sequence). CDR3 nucleotide sequence: TGCGCCAGCAGTGACCCCGGGACAGGGACGTTCTTC. This codes for CASSDPGTGTFF.

The table lists this clonotype with many counts. The chain joins TRBV6-1 to TRBJ2-7, with D possibly TRBD1 on 6 matching bases. Germline loops: CDR1 MNHNS, CDR2 SASEGT. This CDR3 comprises 15 residues. Trimming stripped 6 bases from V and 4 bases from J, with 19 bases between. CDR3 sequence (DNA): TGTGCCAGCAGGACGTTATGGGGGCGCGCTTACGAGCAGTACTTC. It specifies CASRTLWGRAYEQYF.

The sample holds many counts of this clonotype. This chain joins TRBV3-1 and TRBJ2-1, with D perhaps matching TRBD1 (6 bases). Germline loops: CDR1 LGHDT, CDR2 YNNKEL (reference sequence). There are 13 residues in the CDR3. The V gene lost 5 bases and the J gene lost 10 bases, with 15 bases spanning the gap. The CDR3 coding sequence is TGTGCCAGCAGCTTCATTACAGGGAGCGAGCAGTTCTTC. Encoded protein: CASSFITGSEQFF.

This clonotype was counted only a few times. V and J are TRBV5-6 and TRBJ2-7, with D possibly being TRBD1 (6 bases). Trimming left V 4 bases short and J 3 bases short, with 14 bases between. The CDR3 has 14 residues. Per the germline V gene, CDR1 is SGHDT and CDR2 is YYEEEE. In nucleotides, the CDR3 is TGTGCCAGCAGCCCCACTTGGGGGCTCTACGAGCAGTACTTC. Its protein is CASSPTWGLYEQYF.

CDR3 in amino acids: CSARGPRAGGDSGANVLTF. DNA for the CDR3: TGCAGTGCTAGAGGTCCTCGAGCTGGCGGGGACTCTGGGGCCAACGTCCTGACTTTC. The gene calls are TRBV20-1 and TRBJ2-6; the D gene is possibly TRBD2 (6 bases). From germline, CDR1 is DFQATT and CDR2 SNEGSKA (reference sequence). This CDR3 is built from 19 residues. V was clipped by 1 base and J by 0 bases, with 19 bases between them.

There are many counts of this clonotype. The chain is built from TRBV7-8 and TRBJ2-7, with D uncertain. The CDR3 is 14 amino acids. The ends were cut back, 3 bases at V and 0 bases at J, with 9 bases in the middle. CDR1 is SGHVS, CDR2 FQNEAQ, per germline. CDR3 DNA: TGTGCCAGCAGCTTTACGCTTAGCTCCTACGAGCAGTACTTC. Its protein is CASSFTLSSYEQYF.

The sample holds many counts of this clonotype. CDR3 protein: CASSQRERLWGDTQYF. The CDR3 DNA is TGTGCCAGCAGCCAAAGAGAGCGCCTCTGGGGAGATACGCAGTATTTT. The rearrangement joins TRBV7-9 to TRBJ2-3; D not resolved. CDR3 size: 16 residues. The germline gives CDR1 SEHNR, CDR2 FQNEAQ (reference sequence). Deletions cut 5 bases from V and 5 bases from J, with 20 bases between.

This clonotype was found a few times. The chain recombines TRBV19 with TRBJ1-2; D unresolved. CDR1 and CDR2 from the germline V gene are LNHDA and SQIVND (reference sequence). This CDR3 contains 16 residues. The germline V and J ends were trimmed by 3 bases and 4 bases, with 18 bases remaining between them. The CDR3 sequence: CASSISSVPSGYGYTF. The CDR3 nucleotides read TGTGCCAGTAGTATTTCCTCTGTCCCAAGCGGCTATGGCTACACCTTC.

V is TRBV12-3 or TRBV12-4 and J is TRBJ2-4; no clear D. The CDR3 spans 13 residues. The V end lost 5 bases, the J end lost 4 bases, and 9 bases lay between the germline ends. CDR3 nucleotide sequence: TGTGCCAGCAGTACTGGCCTTAAAAACATTCAGTACTTC. Translated, it gives CASSTGLKNIQYF.

This sequence joins TRBV6-1 and TRBJ2-7; maybe TRBD1 (5 bases). CDR3 length: 14 amino acids. The germline CDR1 and CDR2 sequences are MNHNS and SASEGT. The V end was cut by 3 bases, the J end by 1 base, with 10 bases between. CDR3 sequence: CASSEGLHSYEQYF. Here the CDR3 DNA reads TGTGCCAGCAGTGAGGGGCTCCATTCCTACGAGCAGTACTTC.

This chain links TRBV19 with TRBJ2-6; D perhaps matches TRBD2 (6 bases). CDR1 is LNHDA and CDR2 is SQIVND in the germline V gene (reference sequence). The CDR3 extends over 15 amino acids. V lost 8 bases and J 5 bases, leaving 16 bases between the germline ends. DNA of the CDR3: TGTGCCAGTTCCGGGACTCCCATTCGGGCCAACGTCCTGACTTTC. Its protein is CASSGTPIRANVLTF.

The sample holds many counts of this clonotype. The J gene is TRBJ1-6, the V gene TRBV3-1; the D is unclear. V shed 5 bases and J shed 7 bases, with 15 bases lying between them. This CDR3 comprises 15 residues. CDR1 and CDR2 (germline): LGHDT, YNNKEL (reference sequence). CDR3 sequence (DNA): TGTGCCAGCAGCGGCAAAGACGGGAGAAATTCACCCCTCCACTTT. It translates to CASSGKDGRNSPLHF.

This clonotype was counted at least ten times. The V and J genes are TRBV24-1 and TRBJ2-5, with 7 positions matching TRBD2. There are 15 residues in the CDR3. Germline trimming cut 7 bases from V and 2 bases from J; bases unmatched to any gene: 9. The germline V gene encodes CDR1 KGHDR and CDR2 SFDVKD. Written as DNA, the CDR3 is TGTGCCACCAGCCCGGGACTAACAGTACAAGAGACCCAGTACTTC. Amino acids: CATSPGLTVQETQYF.

This clonotype showed up many times. The V call is TRBV28, the J call TRBJ1-4; no reliable D call. Deletions cut 5 bases from V and 7 bases from J, with 17 bases between. Germline loops: CDR1 MDHEN, CDR2 SYDVKM. CDR3 length: 15 residues. The CDR3 region has the DNA TGTGCCAGCAGTAATGCAGGAATTGATGTTGAAAAACTGTTTTTT. Its translation is CASSNAGIDVEKLFF.

This clonotype was seen more than once but under ten times. The V call is TRBV20-1, the J call TRBJ2-7; TRBD2 matches 9 bases. Germline V lookup: CDR1 DFQATT, CDR2 SNEGSKA (reference sequence). Unmatched junction bases numbered 16, after V lost 7 bases and J lost 3 bases. The CDR3 contains 16 residues. This CDR3 reads CSGRSGSGRGVYEQYF. In DNA, the CDR3 is TGCAGTGGCCGTAGTGGTAGCGGGAGAGGGGTCTACGAGCAGTACTTC.

This clonotype was recorded at least ten times. The chain links TRBV28 to TRBJ1-6, with a possible D match to TRBD1 (6 bases). The germline V gene has CDR1 MDHEN and CDR2 SYDVKM. CDR3 length: 15 residues. V dropped 4 bases and J dropped 7 bases, with 14 bases sitting between them. The CDR3: CASSSPSTGNSPLHF. Here the CDR3 DNA reads TGTGCCAGCAGTTCCCCCTCAACAGGGAATTCACCCCTCCACTTT. The variable domain in full, completed from reference TRBV28 and TRBJ1-6, reads DVKVTQSSRYLVKRTGEKVFLECVQDMDHENMFWYRQDPGLGLRLIYFSYDVKMKEKGDIPEGYSVSREKKERFSLILESASTNQTSMYLCASSSPSTGNSPLHFGNGTRLTVT.

This clonotype was seen a handful of times. This chain connects TRBV7-2 to TRBJ2-7, with D uncertain. This CDR3 is built from 14 residues. V was pared by 2 bases and J by 0 bases, with 8 bases between. The V gene's germline CDR1 is SGHTA and CDR2 FQGNSA. The DNA of the CDR3 is TGTGCCAGCAGCTTAATCCGAGACTCCTACGAGCAGTACTTC. Translating it yields CASSLIRDSYEQYF.

This clonotype has a handful of counts. V is TRBV19 and J is TRBJ2-3, with D possibly TRBD2 on 6 matching bases. The CDR3 covers 16 residues. CDR1 and CDR2 (germline): LNHDA, SQIVND (reference sequence). V shed 3 bases and J shed 7 bases, with 20 bases lying between them. CDR3 in DNA: TGTGCCAGTAGTATGGGACTCGAATTACCGATCCATACGCAGTATTTT. Translating gives CASSMGLELPIHTQYF.

There are a few counts of this clonotype. The V and J genes are TRBV4-2 and TRBJ2-7; D is ambiguous. Germline CDR1 is LGHNA and CDR2 is YNFKEQ. Trimming shortened V by 0 bases and J by 0 bases, and 6 bases separated the two germline ends. This CDR3 spans 14 amino acids. As DNA, the CDR3 is TGTGCCAGCAGCCAAGAGACGAACTCCTACGAGCAGTACTTC. This encodes CASSQETNSYEQYF.

The chain uses TRBV6-2 or TRBV6-3 and TRBJ1-1; TRBD1 matches at 10 bases. Germline V gives CDR1 MNHEY, CDR2 SVGEGT. CDR3 size: 15 residues. Trimming took 8 bases from V and 1 from J; bases not matched to a gene: 7. CDR3 sequence reads: CASQGQGWGNTEAFF. DNA of the CDR3: TGTGCCAGCCAGGGACAGGGGTGGGGGAACACTGAAGCTTTCTTT.

The chain joins TRBV29-1 to TRBJ2-1, with D perhaps matching TRBD2 (7 bases). Germline V CDR1 and CDR2: SQVTM, ANQGSEA. This CDR3 comprises 13 residues. V was clipped by 7 bases and J by 7 bases, with 17 bases between them. CDR3 protein: CSALGGLGNEQFF. The CDR3 DNA is TGCAGCGCTCTCGGGGGGCTAGGGAATGAGCAGTTCTTC.